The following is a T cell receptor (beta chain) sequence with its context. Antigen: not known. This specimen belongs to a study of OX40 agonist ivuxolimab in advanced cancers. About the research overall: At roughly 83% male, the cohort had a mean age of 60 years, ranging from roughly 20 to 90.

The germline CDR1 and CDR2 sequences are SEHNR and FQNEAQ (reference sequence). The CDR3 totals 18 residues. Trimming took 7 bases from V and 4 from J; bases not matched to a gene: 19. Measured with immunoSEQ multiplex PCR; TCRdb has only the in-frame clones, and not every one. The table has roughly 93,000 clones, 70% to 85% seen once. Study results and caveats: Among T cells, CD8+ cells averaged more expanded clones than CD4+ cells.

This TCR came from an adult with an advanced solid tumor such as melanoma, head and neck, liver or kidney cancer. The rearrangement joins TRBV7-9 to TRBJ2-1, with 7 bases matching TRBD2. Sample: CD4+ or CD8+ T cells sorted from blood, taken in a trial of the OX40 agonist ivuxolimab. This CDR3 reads CASTEPLGGRPGYNEQFF. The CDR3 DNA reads TGTGCCAGCACCGAACCTCTGGGCGGGAGACCGGGGTACAATGAGCAGTTCTTC.